The following is a TCR beta chain sequence with its context. Its antigen is unidentified. Reverse transcribing all isolated RNA meant expressed TCRB transcripts were sequenced. Sequencing was performed with immunoSEQ multiplex PCR; in TCRdb, only in-frame clones are kept and a portion is missing. The table shows 130,000 or so clones, with about 16% occurring only once. The sample is drawn from a study of beta chain features in type 1 diabetes. Findings and limits, study-wide: TCRB CDR3 length was moderately but significantly reduced in all four CD4+ subsets of Type 1 diabetes patients.

Trimming removed 11 bases from V and 10 bases from J, with 14 bases in between. Germline CDR1 and CDR2: LNHDA and SQIVND (reference sequence). CDR3 length equals 11 residues. The V gene is TRBV19, the J gene TRBJ1-4; possible D gene TRBD1, 6 bases. Sequenced sample: central memory CD4+ T cells from blood. The sequence was obtained from a man between 25 and 39 years old with type 1 diabetes. This CDR3 reads CAARRGGKLFF. DNA for the CDR3: TGTGCCGCACGGAGGGGGGGAAAACTGTTTTTT.